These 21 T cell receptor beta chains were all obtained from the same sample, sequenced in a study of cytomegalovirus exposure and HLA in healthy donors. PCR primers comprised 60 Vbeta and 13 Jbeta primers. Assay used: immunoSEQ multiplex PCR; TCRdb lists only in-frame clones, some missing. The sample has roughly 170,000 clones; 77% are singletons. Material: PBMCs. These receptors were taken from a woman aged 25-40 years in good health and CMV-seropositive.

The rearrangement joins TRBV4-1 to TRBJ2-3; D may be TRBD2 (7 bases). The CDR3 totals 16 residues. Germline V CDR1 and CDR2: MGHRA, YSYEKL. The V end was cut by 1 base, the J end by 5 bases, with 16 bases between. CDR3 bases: TGCGCCAGCAGCCAAGGAGGGGAAGGGGGGGTAGATACGCAGTATTTT. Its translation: CASSQGGEGGVDTQYF.

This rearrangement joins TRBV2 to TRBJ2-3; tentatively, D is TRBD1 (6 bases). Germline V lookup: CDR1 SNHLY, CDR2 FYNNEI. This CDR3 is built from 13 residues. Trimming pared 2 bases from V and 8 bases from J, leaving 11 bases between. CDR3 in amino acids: CASSEFRDTTQYF. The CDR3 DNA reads TGTGCCAGCAGTGAATTCCGGGACACTACGCAGTATTTT. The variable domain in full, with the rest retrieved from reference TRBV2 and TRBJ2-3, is EPEVTQTPSHQVTQMGQEVILRCVPISNHLYFYWYRQILGQKVEFLVSFYNNEISEKSEIFDDQFSVERPDGSNFTLKIRSTKLEDSAMYFCASSEFRDTTQYFGPGTRLTVL.

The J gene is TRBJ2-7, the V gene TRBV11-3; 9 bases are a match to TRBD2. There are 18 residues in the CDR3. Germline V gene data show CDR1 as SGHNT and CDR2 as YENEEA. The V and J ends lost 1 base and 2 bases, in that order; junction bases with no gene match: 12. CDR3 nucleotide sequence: TGTGCCAGCAGCTTAGTACTAGCGGGCAGGCCCCGCACCTACGAGCAGTACTTC. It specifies CASSLVLAGRPRTYEQYF.

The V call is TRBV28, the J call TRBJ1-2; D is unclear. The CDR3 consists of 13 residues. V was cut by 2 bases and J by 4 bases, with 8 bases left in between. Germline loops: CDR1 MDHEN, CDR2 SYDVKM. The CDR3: CASSLTDRYGYTF. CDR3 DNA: TGTGCCAGCAGTTTAACAGATCGCTATGGCTACACCTTC.

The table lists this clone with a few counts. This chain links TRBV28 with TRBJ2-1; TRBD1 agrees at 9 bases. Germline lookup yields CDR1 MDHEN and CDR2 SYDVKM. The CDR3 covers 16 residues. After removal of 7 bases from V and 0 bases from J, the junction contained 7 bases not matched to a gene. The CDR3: CASITGGVLSYNEQFF. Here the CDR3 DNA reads TGTGCCAGCATTACAGGGGGCGTACTCTCCTACAATGAGCAGTTCTTC.

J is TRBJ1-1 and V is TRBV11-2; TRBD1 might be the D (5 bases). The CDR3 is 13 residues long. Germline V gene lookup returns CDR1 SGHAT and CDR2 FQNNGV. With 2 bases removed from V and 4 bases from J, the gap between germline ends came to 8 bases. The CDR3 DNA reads TGTGCCAGCAGCTTACGGGGGGTCACTGAAGCTTTCTTT. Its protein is CASSLRGVTEAFF.

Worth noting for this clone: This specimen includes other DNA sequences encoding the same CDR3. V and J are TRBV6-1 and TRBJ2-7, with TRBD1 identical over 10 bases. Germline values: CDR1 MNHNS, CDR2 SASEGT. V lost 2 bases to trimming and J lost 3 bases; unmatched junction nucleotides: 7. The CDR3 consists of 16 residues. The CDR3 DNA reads TGTGCCAGCAGTGAATTCCCTGGACAGGGGGTCTACGAGCAGTACTTC. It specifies CASSEFPGQGVYEQYF.

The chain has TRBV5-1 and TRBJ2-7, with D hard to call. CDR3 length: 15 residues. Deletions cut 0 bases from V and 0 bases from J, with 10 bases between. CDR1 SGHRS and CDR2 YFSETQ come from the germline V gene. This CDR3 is CASSLASRPSYEQYF. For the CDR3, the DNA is TGCGCCAGCAGCTTGGCCAGCAGGCCCTCCTACGAGCAGTACTTC. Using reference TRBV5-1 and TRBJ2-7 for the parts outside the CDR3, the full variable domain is KAGVTQTPRYLIKTRGQQVTLSCSPISGHRSVSWYQQTPGQGLQFLFEYFSETQRNKGNFPGRFSGRQFSNSRSEMNVSTLELGDSALYLCASSLASRPSYEQYFGPGTRLTVT.

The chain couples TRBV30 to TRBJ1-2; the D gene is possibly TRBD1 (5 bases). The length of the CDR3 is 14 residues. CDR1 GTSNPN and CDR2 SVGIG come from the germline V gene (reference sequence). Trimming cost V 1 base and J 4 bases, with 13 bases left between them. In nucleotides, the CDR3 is TGTGCCTGGAGTGAGGGGAATCTTTTCTATGGCTACACCTTC. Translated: CAWSEGNLFYGYTF.

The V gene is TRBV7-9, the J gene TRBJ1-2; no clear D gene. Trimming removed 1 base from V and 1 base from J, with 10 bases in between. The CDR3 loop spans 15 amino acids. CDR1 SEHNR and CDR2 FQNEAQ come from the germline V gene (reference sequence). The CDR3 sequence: CASSLDRVDNYGYTF. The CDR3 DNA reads TGTGCCAGCAGCTTAGACCGGGTAGATAACTATGGCTACACCTTC. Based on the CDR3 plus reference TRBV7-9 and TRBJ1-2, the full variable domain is DTGVSQNPRHKITKRGQNVTFRCDPISEHNRLYWYRQTLGQGPEFLTYFQNEAQLEKSRLLSDRFSAERPKGSFSTLEIQRTEQGDSAMYLCASSLDRVDNYGYTFGSGTRLTVV.

CDR3 nucleotide sequence: TGTGCCAGCAGCGACGGACAGGGTTTCGTGGCAGATACGCAGTATTTT. It translates to CASSDGQGFVADTQYF. The V call is TRBV5-6, the J call TRBJ2-3; 8 nucleotides agree with TRBD1. Germline CDR1 is SGHDT and CDR2 is YYEEEE. V was clipped by 4 bases and J by 4 bases; unmatched bases: 11. The CDR3 extends over 16 amino acids.

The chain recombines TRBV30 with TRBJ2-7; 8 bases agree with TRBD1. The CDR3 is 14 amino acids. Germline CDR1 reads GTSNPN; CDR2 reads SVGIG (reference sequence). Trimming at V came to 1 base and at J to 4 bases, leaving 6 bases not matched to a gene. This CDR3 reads CAWSGRTGRYEQYF. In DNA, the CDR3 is TGTGCCTGGAGTGGGAGGACAGGGAGGTACGAGCAGTACTTC.

The CDR3 nucleotides read TGTGCCAGCAGTGTTCGGGGGGCTGTCGCAGATACGCAGTATTTT. This gives the protein CASSVRGAVADTQYF. The gene calls are TRBV6-1 and TRBJ2-3; the D gene is possibly TRBD2 (7 bases). V lost 4 bases and J 4 bases, leaving 15 bases between the germline ends. This CDR3 comprises 15 residues. Germline CDR1 reads MNHNS; CDR2 reads SASEGT.

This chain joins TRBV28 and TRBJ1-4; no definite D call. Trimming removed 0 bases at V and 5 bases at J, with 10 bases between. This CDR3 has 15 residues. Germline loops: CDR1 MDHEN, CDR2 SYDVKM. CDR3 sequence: CASSLWAVSNEKLFF. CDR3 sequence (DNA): TGTGCCAGCAGTTTATGGGCCGTCTCGAATGAAAAACTGTTTTTT. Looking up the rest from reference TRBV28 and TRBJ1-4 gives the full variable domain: DVKVTQSSRYLVKRTGEKVFLECVQDMDHENMFWYRQDPGLGLRLIYFSYDVKMKEKGDIPEGYSVSREKKERFSLILESASTNQTSMYLCASSLWAVSNEKLFFGSGTQLSVL.

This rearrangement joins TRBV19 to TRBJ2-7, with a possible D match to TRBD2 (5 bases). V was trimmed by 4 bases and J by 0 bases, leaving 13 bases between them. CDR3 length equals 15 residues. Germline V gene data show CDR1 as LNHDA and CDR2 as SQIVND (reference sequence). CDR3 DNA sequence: TGTGCCAGTAGTACTAGCCCGGTGCCCTCCTACGAGCAGTACTTC. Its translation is CASSTSPVPSYEQYF. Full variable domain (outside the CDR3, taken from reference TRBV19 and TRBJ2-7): DGGITQSPKYLFRKEGQNVTLSCEQNLNHDAMYWYRQDPGQGLRLIYYSQIVNDFQKGDIAEGYSVSREKKESFPLTVTSAQKNPTAFYLCASSTSPVPSYEQYFGPGTRLTVT.

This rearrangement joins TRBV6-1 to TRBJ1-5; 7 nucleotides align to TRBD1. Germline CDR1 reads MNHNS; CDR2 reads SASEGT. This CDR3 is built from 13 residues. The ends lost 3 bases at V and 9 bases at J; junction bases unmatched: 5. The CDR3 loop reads CASSDRDRGPQHF. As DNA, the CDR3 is TGTGCCAGCAGTGACCGGGACAGAGGGCCCCAGCATTTT.

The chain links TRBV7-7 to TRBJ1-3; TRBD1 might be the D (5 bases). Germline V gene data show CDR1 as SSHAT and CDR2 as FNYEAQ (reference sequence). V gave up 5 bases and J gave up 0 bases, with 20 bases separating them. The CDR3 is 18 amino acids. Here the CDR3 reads CASSQTSGLPSSGNTIYF. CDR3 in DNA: TGTGCCAGCAGCCAGACCTCGGGACTTCCGAGCTCTGGAAACACCATATATTTT. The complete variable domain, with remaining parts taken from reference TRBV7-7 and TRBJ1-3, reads GAGVSQSPRYKVTKRGQDVTLRCDPISSHATLYWYQQALGQGPEFLTYFNYEAQPDKSGLPSDRFSAERPEGSISTLTIQRTEQRDSAMYRCASSQTSGLPSSGNTIYFGEGSWLTVV.

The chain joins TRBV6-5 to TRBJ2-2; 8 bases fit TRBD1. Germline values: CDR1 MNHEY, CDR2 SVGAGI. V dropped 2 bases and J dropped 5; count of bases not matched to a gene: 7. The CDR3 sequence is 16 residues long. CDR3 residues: CASSYSQGAGTGELFF. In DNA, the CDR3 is TGTGCCAGCAGTTACAGTCAGGGGGCAGGTACCGGGGAGCTGTTTTTT.

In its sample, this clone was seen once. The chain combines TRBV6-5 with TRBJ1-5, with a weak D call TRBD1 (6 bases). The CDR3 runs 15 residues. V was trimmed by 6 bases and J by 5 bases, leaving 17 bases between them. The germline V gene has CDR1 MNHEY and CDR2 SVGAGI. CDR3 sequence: CASRPSRGPHQPQHF. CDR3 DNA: TGTGCCAGCAGGCCTTCCAGGGGCCCCCATCAGCCCCAGCATTTT.

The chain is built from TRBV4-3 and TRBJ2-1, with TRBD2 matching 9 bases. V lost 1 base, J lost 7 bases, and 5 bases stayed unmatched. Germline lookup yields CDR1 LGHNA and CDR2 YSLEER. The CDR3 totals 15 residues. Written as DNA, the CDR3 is TGCGCCAGCAGCCAAGGAGGTAGCGGGGGTAATGAGCAGTTCTTC. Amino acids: CASSQGGSGGNEQFF.

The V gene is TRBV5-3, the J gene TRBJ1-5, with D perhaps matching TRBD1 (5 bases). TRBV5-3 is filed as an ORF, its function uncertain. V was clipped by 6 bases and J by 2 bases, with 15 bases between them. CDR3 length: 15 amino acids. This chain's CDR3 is CARTLWGRGNQPQHF. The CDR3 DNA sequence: TGTGCCAGAACCCTTTGGGGGAGGGGCAATCAGCCCCAGCATTTT.